These T cell receptor beta chains were read from a single sample in a study of blood T cell repertoires in COVID-19. The method was immunoSEQ multiplex PCR; TCRdb's version includes in-frame clones alone and lacks a portion of them. The top ten hold about 4.5% of the sample, which has approximately 77,000 clones, about 90% seen once. Sample: peripheral blood. These receptors all come from a man aged 50-59 years with active COVID-19. Each CDR3 is given with its conserved first and last residue. The D gene is left open where the match is weak. Not every row has a clone size; where given, it reads once, few, many or a size class.

J gene: TRBJ1-5
CDR3 length: 13
clone size: .
V gene: TRBV30
D gene: TRBD1
CDR3 protein: CAWGQGAYQPQHF
CDR3 DNA: TGTGCCTGGGGTCAGGGGGCCTATCAGCCCCAGCATTTT

J gene: TRBJ1-2
CDR3 length: 13
clone size: .
V gene: TRBV29-1
D gene: .
CDR3 protein: CSADGGANYGYTF
CDR3 DNA: TGCAGCGCCGACGGGGGAGCTAACTATGGCTACACCTTC

J gene: TRBJ2-1
CDR3 length: 16
clone size: .
V gene: TRBV7-3
D gene: .
CDR3 protein: CASSLSRTVSYNEQFF
CDR3 DNA: TGTGCCAGCAGCTTAAGTAGGACTGTCTCCTACAATGAGCAGTTCTTC

J gene: TRBJ1-5
CDR3 length: 12
clone size: .
V gene: TRBV6-2/TRBV6-3
D gene: .
CDR3 protein: CASSRQGQPQHF
CDR3 DNA: TGTGCCAGCAGTCGTCAGGGACAGCCCCAGCATTTT

J gene: TRBJ1-4
CDR3 length: 15
clone size: .
V gene: TRBV6-2/TRBV6-3
D gene: .
CDR3 protein: CASSRYRTTNEKLFF
CDR3 DNA: TGTGCCAGCAGCCGGTACAGGACAACTAATGAAAAACTGTTTTTT

J gene: TRBJ1-2
CDR3 length: 15
clone size: .
V gene: TRBV7-9
D gene: TRBD1
CDR3 protein: CASSFGTDPNYGYTF
CDR3 DNA: TGTGCCAGCAGCTTCGGGACAGATCCTAACTATGGCTACACCTTC

J gene: TRBJ2-7
CDR3 length: 14
clone size: .
V gene: TRBV7-2
D gene: TRBD2
CDR3 protein: CASSRTSGVYEQYF
CDR3 DNA: TGTGCCAGCAGCCGGACTAGCGGTGTCTACGAGCAGTACTTC

J gene: TRBJ2-1
CDR3 length: 14
clone size: .
V gene: TRBV5-6
D gene: .
CDR3 protein: CASSLNFGRGEQFF
CDR3 DNA: TGTGCCAGCAGCTTGAATTTTGGTAGGGGTGAGCAGTTCTTC

J gene: TRBJ1-6
CDR3 length: 15
clone size: .
V gene: TRBV7-3
D gene: TRBD1
CDR3 protein: CASSLNQGADSPLHF
CDR3 DNA: TGTGCCAGCAGCTTAAACCAGGGGGCTGATTCACCCCTCCACTTT

J gene: TRBJ1-6
CDR3 length: 15
clone size: .
V gene: TRBV19
D gene: .
CDR3 protein: CASRPLSSYNSPLHF
CDR3 DNA: TGTGCCAGTAGACCGCTTAGCTCCTATAATTCACCCCTCCACTTT

J gene: TRBJ1-5
CDR3 length: 15
clone size: .
V gene: TRBV5-1
D gene: .
CDR3 protein: CASSSGEGSNQPQHF
CDR3 DNA: TGCGCCAGCAGCTCAGGGGAGGGGAGCAATCAGCCCCAGCATTTT

J gene: TRBJ1-6
CDR3 length: 15
clone size: .
V gene: TRBV28
D gene: .
CDR3 protein: CASSVRSGSSSPLHF
CDR3 DNA: TGTGCCAGCAGCGTGCGAAGCGGGTCGAGTTCACCCCTCCACTTT

J gene: TRBJ1-4
CDR3 length: 13
clone size: .
V gene: TRBV13
D gene: .
CDR3 protein: CASGRQRGEKLFF
CDR3 DNA: TGTGCCAGCGGGAGACAGAGGGGGGAAAAACTGTTTTTT

J gene: TRBJ2-7
CDR3 length: 15
clone size: .
V gene: TRBV27
D gene: TRBD2
CDR3 protein: CASSVSGRAAYEQYF
CDR3 DNA: TGTGCCAGCAGTGTTAGCGGGAGGGCCGCCTACGAGCAGTACTTC

J gene: TRBJ1-5
CDR3 length: 15
clone size: .
V gene: TRBV5-1
D gene: TRBD1
CDR3 protein: CASRPGQGASQPQHF
CDR3 DNA: TGCGCCAGCAGACCCGGACAGGGGGCATCTCAGCCCCAGCATTTT

J gene: TRBJ2-2
CDR3 length: 16
clone size: .
V gene: TRBV11-1
D gene: TRBD1
CDR3 protein: CASSQTRGGSTGELFF
CDR3 DNA: TGTGCCAGCAGCCAGACGAGAGGGGGCTCCACCGGGGAGCTGTTTTTT

J gene: TRBJ2-1
CDR3 length: 15
clone size: .
V gene: TRBV10-3
D gene: TRBD2
CDR3 protein: CAISVSGRAANEQFF
CDR3 DNA: TGTGCCATCAGCGTCAGCGGGAGGGCCGCAAATGAGCAGTTCTTC

J gene: TRBJ1-2
CDR3 length: 14
clone size: once
V gene: TRBV3-1/TRBV3-2
D gene: TRBD1
CDR3 protein: CASSQAGRGYGYTF
CDR3 DNA: TGTGCCAGCAGCCAAGCCGGCAGGGGGTATGGCTACACCTTC

J gene: TRBJ1-6
CDR3 length: 15
clone size: .
V gene: TRBV6-1
D gene: TRBD1
CDR3 protein: CASSEAQGSNSPLHF
CDR3 DNA: TGTGCCAGCAGTGAAGCACAGGGGAGTAATTCACCCCTCCACTTT

J gene: TRBJ2-1
CDR3 length: 15
clone size: .
V gene: TRBV10-2
D gene: .
CDR3 protein: CASSESRRDYNEQFF
CDR3 DNA: TGCGCCAGCAGTGAGTCGAGGCGGGACTACAATGAGCAGTTCTTC

J gene: TRBJ1-1
CDR3 length: 12
clone size: .
V gene: TRBV4-3
D gene: .
CDR3 protein: CASSQDGHEAFF
CDR3 DNA: TGCGCCAGCAGCCAAGATGGGCACGAAGCTTTCTTT

J gene: TRBJ1-1
CDR3 length: 13
clone size: .
V gene: TRBV4-3
D gene: .
CDR3 protein: CASSLYSSTEAFF
CDR3 DNA: TGCGCCAGCAGCCTATATTCCTCCACTGAAGCTTTCTTT

J gene: TRBJ1-2
CDR3 length: 12
clone size: .
V gene: TRBV3-1/TRBV3-2
D gene: .
CDR3 protein: CASSPDDSGYTF
CDR3 DNA: TGTGCCAGCAGCCCCGACGACTCTGGCTACACCTTC

J gene: TRBJ1-2
CDR3 length: 13
clone size: few
V gene: TRBV3-1/TRBV3-2
D gene: .
CDR3 protein: CASSPGGPYGYTF
CDR3 DNA: TGTGCCAGCAGCCCGGGGGGTCCCTATGGCTACACCTTC

J gene: TRBJ2-7
CDR3 length: 15
clone size: .
V gene: TRBV3-1/TRBV3-2
D gene: TRBD1
CDR3 protein: CASSQAPGGFYEQYF
CDR3 DNA: TGTGCCAGCAGCCAAGCTCCAGGGGGCTTCTACGAGCAGTACTTC

J gene: TRBJ2-7
CDR3 length: 15
clone size: .
V gene: TRBV28
D gene: .
CDR3 protein: CASTQPNTATYEQYF
CDR3 DNA: TGTGCCAGCACCCAACCAAATACAGCTACCTACGAGCAGTACTTC